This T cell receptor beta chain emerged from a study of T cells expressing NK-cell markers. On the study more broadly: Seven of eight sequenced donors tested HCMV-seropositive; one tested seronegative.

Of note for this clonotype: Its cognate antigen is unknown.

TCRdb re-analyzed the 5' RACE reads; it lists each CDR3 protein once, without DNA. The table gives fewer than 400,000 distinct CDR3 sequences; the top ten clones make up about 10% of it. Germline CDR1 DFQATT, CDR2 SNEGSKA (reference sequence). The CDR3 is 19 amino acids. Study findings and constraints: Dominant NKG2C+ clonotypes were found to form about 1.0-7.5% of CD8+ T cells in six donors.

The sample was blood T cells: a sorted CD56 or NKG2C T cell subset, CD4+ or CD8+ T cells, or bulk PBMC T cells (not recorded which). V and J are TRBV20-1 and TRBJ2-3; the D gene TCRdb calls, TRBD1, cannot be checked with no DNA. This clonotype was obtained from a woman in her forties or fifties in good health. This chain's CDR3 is CSASPGGRDPGLSTDTQYF.